A selection of T cell receptor beta chains follows, all from one sample in a study of T cell changes during pregnancy in multiple sclerosis. Profiled with immunoSEQ multiplex PCR; TCRdb holds only in-frame clones, not every one. The sample shows about 87,000 clones, 93% of them seen only once. Specimen: peripheral blood, collected in the third trimester of pregnancy. The receptors were sampled from a female donor in good health, enrolled as a control in a pregnancy study. The CDR3 runs from the conserved cysteine through the conserved F or W. A D gene is named only where the DNA matches it firmly. Rows may omit the clone size; those that give it use once, few, many or a size class.

j_call v_call clone_size d_call cdr3_nt cdr3_aa
TRBJ1-2 TRBV7-2 - - TGTGCCAGCAGCTTAGACCCGCAGGACTATGGCTACACCTTC CASSLDPQDYGYTF
TRBJ2-7 TRBV5-1 once TRBD2 TGCGCCAGCAGACCAACTAGCGGGAGTTACGAGCAGTACTTC CASRPTSGSYEQYF
TRBJ2-1 TRBV27 - - TGTGCCAGCAGTTTCTCTCCGGGACTCGGCCACAATGAGCAGTTCTTC CASSFSPGLGHNEQFF
TRBJ2-1 TRBV4-1 - - TGCGCCAGCAGCCAAGTAGACAATGAGCAGTTCTTC CASSQVDNEQFF
TRBJ1-3 TRBV5-1 once - TGCGCCAGCAGCTTGGGGGGGGGCATCCCCCGCGGAAACACCATATATTTT CASSLGGGIPRGNTIYF
TRBJ2-3 TRBV2 - TRBD2 TGTGCCAGCAGTGAAATCTCCGCGGGAGGGGCAGATACGCAGTATTTT CASSEISAGGADTQYF
TRBJ2-5 TRBV27 - - TGTGCCAGCCACCTGAGGGAGACCCAGTACTTC CASHLRETQYF
TRBJ2-3 TRBV4-1 - TRBD1 TGCGCCAGCAGCCAGGGACAGCTAGAAACAGATACGCAGTATTTT CASSQGQLETDTQYF
TRBJ1-1 TRBV6-6 - TRBD1 TGTGCCAGCAGTTTCCGACAGGGTATCGCCACTGAAGCTTTCTTT CASSFRQGIATEAFF
TRBJ2-2 TRBV11-2 - - TGTGCCAGCAGCTTAGAGGCTTCATGGAACACCGGGGAGCTGTTTTTT CASSLEASWNTGELFF
TRBJ1-5 TRBV2 - TRBD1 TGTGCCAGCAGTGAGGGCCAGGGGGCGGTGGGATCGAGCAATCAGCCCCAGCATTTT CASSEGQGAVGSSNQPQHF
TRBJ1-6 TRBV30 - TRBD1 TGTGCCTGGAGCCAACCGGGACAGGGGAAGCCCCTCCACTTT CAWSQPGQGKPLHF
TRBJ2-7 TRBV28 - TRBD2 TGTGCCAGCAGTTTCTTGGGGACTAGCGGCTCCTACGAGCAGTACTTC CASSFLGTSGSYEQYF
TRBJ2-7 TRBV7-9 - - TGTGCCAGCTCACTAGGAGGACCGAGCCACTACGAGCAGTACTTC CASSLGGPSHYEQYF
TRBJ1-1 TRBV28 - - TGTGCCAGCAGTTCAGTGAACACTGAAGCTTTCTTT CASSSVNTEAFF
TRBJ2-7 TRBV10-2 - - TGCGCCAGCAGTTCCAGGGACTACGAGCAGTACTTC CASSSRDYEQYF
TRBJ1-5 TRBV29-1 - - TGCAGCGTTGCGACGGGAAATAGCAATCAGCCCCAGCATTTT CSVATGNSNQPQHF
TRBJ2-2 TRBV27 once TRBD2 TGTGCCAGCTCCGGCACCGAGGGACTAGCGGGAGAAGTTAACACCGGGGAGCTGTTTTTT CASSGTEGLAGEVNTGELFF
TRBJ1-2 TRBV6-1 - - TGTGCCACCAGCAATGCGGGGGGGTATGGCTACACCTTC CATSNAGGYGYTF
TRBJ2-7 TRBV7-8 once TRBD1 TGTGCCAGCAGCTTAAGAAGGGACAGATTATACGAGCAGTACTTC CASSLRRDRLYEQYF
TRBJ2-2 TRBV5-1 - - TGCGCCAGCAGCTTGGTAAGGACTGGAATCGCCGGGGAGCTGTTTTTT CASSLVRTGIAGELFF
TRBJ2-1 TRBV9 - - TGTGCCAGCAGCGTACTACACCCCGGCCAGGACAGACACAATGAGCAGTTCTTC CASSVLHPGQDRHNEQFF
TRBJ2-1 TRBV25-1 once TRBD1 TGTGCCAGCAGTGTACAGGGGAGCTCCTACAATGAGCAGTTCTTC CASSVQGSSYNEQFF
TRBJ2-7 TRBV5-6 - - TGTGCCAGCAGCTTGGTCGCAGATACCTACGAGCAGTACTTC CASSLVADTYEQYF
TRBJ2-7 TRBV28 - TRBD2 TGTGCCAGCTCCCTAGCGGGAGGGTTCCACGAGCAGTACTTC CASSLAGGFHEQYF
TRBJ2-3 TRBV30 - - TGTGCCTGGTGCGTCGGGGGTAGCACAGATACGCAGTATTTT CAWCVGGSTDTQYF
TRBJ1-1 TRBV6-5 - - TGTGCCAGCAGTTACGGCGGCGGGGAAATGAACACTGAAGCTTTCTTT CASSYGGGEMNTEAFF
TRBJ1-3 TRBV2 - - TGTGCCAGCAGTGAAAGGTGGCGGGGGACTAGCTCTGGAAACACCATATATTTT CASSERWRGTSSGNTIYF
TRBJ2-7 TRBV27 - TRBD2 TGTGCCAGCCAATGGCGGCGGGAGGGCTACGAGCAGTACTTC CASQWRREGYEQYF
TRBJ1-2 TRBV28 - - TGTGCCAGCAGCGTAACAGAAAACTATGGCTACACCTTC CASSVTENYGYTF
TRBJ2-1 TRBV2 - TRBD1 TGTGCCAGCAGTGTCGCGGACAGGGTGAGCTCCTACAATGAGCAGTTCTTC CASSVADRVSSYNEQFF
TRBJ2-5 TRBV4-1 - TRBD1 TGCGCCAGCAGCCAAAAACAGGGGGTATTAGAGACCCAGTACTTC CASSQKQGVLETQYF
TRBJ2-1 TRBV28 - - TGTGCCAGCAGTTCCCCGGACAGTACGTTCAATGAGCAGTTCTTC CASSSPDSTFNEQFF
TRBJ2-2 TRBV6-5 - - TGTGCCAGCAGTTTGGACACCGGTGCCACCGGGGAGCTGTTTTTT CASSLDTGATGELFF
TRBJ2-3 TRBV18 - - TGTGCCAGCTCACCATCGCATCGGACATCAGCTAGCACAGATACGCAGTATTTT CASSPSHRTSASTDTQYF
TRBJ2-7 TRBV5-6 - - TGTGCCAGCAGCCGGAGGGGGGGCAAGAGGTACGAGCAGTACTTC CASSRRGGKRYEQYF
TRBJ2-3 TRBV7-2 - TRBD2 TGTGCCAGCAGCTTTGCGGGAGGGCCGGGCACAGATACGCAGTATTTT CASSFAGGPGTDTQYF
TRBJ1-3 TRBV10-3 - TRBD1 TGTGCCATCAGTGAACGACAGGGCTCTGGAAACACCATATATTTT CAISERQGSGNTIYF
TRBJ2-7 TRBV6-1 - - TGTGCCAGCAGTGCCCGGGTAGCCCTCTACTACGAGCAGTACTTC CASSARVALYYEQYF
TRBJ2-3 TRBV2 - TRBD1 TGTGCCAGGAGGGACAGGGCAGGAGATACGCAGTATTTT CARRDRAGDTQYF
TRBJ2-5 TRBV5-5 - - TGTGCCAGCAGCTCGGGAGACAGGGTCGGGGAGACCCAGTACTTC CASSSGDRVGETQYF
TRBJ2-1 TRBV5-5 - - TGTGCCAGCAGCTTGGATAGTAGAGGGTCTTACAATGAGCAGTTCTTC CASSLDSRGSYNEQFF
TRBJ2-7 TRBV27 - - TGTGCCAGCAGGGCGAGCAATAGCGGAGCCTTTTACGAGCAGTACTTC CASRASNSGAFYEQYF
TRBJ2-7 TRBV6-6 - - TGTGCCAGCAGTCAGGGGGGCGAGCAGTACTTC CASSQGGEQYF
TRBJ2-7 TRBV28 - TRBD2 TGTGCCAGCACCCTGGCTAGCGGGAGATACGAGCAGTACTTC CASTLASGRYEQYF
TRBJ2-7 TRBV10-1 - TRBD2 TGCGCCAACCAATTGGGACTAGCAACCTACGAGCAGTACTTC CANQLGLATYEQYF
TRBJ1-1 TRBV19 - - TGTGCCAGTAGTAGGCTGGGCAGACAGAACACTGAAGCTTTCTTT CASSRLGRQNTEAFF
TRBJ1-1 TRBV6-6 - - TGTGCCAGCGAGGCCCATAACGGAGATACTGAAGCTTTCTTT CASEAHNGDTEAFF
TRBJ1-1 TRBV25-1 - - TGTGCCAGCAGTGATATACAGGGATACACTGAAGCTTTCTTT CASSDIQGYTEAFF
TRBJ2-2 TRBV10-1 - - TGCGCCAGCAGTGACGGGACACTGAACACCGGGGAGCTGTTTTTT CASSDGTLNTGELFF
TRBJ1-1 TRBV28 - TRBD1 TGTGCCAGCAGCGACACCTCGGGACAGGGGAACACTGAAGCTTTCTTT CASSDTSGQGNTEAFF
TRBJ2-1 TRBV18 - TRBD1 TGTGCCAGCTCACCACAGGGGACAGGGACAAATGAGCAGTTCTTC CASSPQGTGTNEQFF
TRBJ2-5 TRBV19 - TRBD2 TGTGCCAGTAGTAGGGGGACTAGCGGGAGGCCGGAGACCCAGTACTTC CASSRGTSGRPETQYF
TRBJ2-1 TRBV19 - - TGTGCCAGTAGCCCAGGGGCCTACAATGAGCAGTTCTTC CASSPGAYNEQFF
TRBJ1-2 TRBV7-2 - - TGTGCCAGCAGCTCGGGACTTCTTGCTAAGACCTTC CASSSGLLAKTF
TRBJ2-7 TRBV27 - - TGTGCCAGCAGTCTGTCGCAGGGATCAGACGAGCAGTACTTC CASSLSQGSDEQYF
TRBJ2-1 TRBV19 - - TGTGCCAGTAGTAGGACTAGGGGGAATGAGCAGTTCTTC CASSRTRGNEQFF